Below are 23 T cell receptor beta chains sequenced from a single sample in a study of read filtering for tumor transcriptome and immune sequencing. Molecular barcoded adaptors covering alpha/delta and beta/gamma chains were used on about 390 ng RNA. TCRdb ran MiXCR on the reads and lists one entry per CDR3 protein. The table shows more than 45,000 distinct CDR3 sequences, with more than 9% occurring only once. Sequenced sample: a population of CD138-negative cells sorted from bone marrow. These receptors came from a donor older than 35 with multiple myeloma.

This clonotype was seen at least ten times. This chain connects TRBV11-2 to TRBJ1-2; D call uncertain. V was clipped by 1 base and J by 14 bases, with 14 bases between them. Germline assignment: CDR1 SGHAT and CDR2 FQNNGV. The CDR3 spans 12 residues. The CDR3 is CASSLAGAFPTF. CDR3 nucleotide sequence: TGTGCCAGCAGCTTAGCTGGAGCCTTTCCGACCTTC.

The sample holds many counts of this clonotype. This rearrangement joins TRBV20-1 to TRBJ1-5; tentatively, D is TRBD1 (5 bases). The CDR3 length is 15 residues. Germline CDR1 DFQATT, CDR2 SNEGSKA (reference sequence). Trimming cost V 3 bases and J 5 bases, with 17 bases left between them. The CDR3 sequence is CSASEGNPQHQPQHF. CDR3 in DNA: TGCAGTGCTAGCGAGGGGAATCCCCAACATCAGCCCCAGCATTTT.

This clonotype was seen many times. The chain couples TRBV12-3 or TRBV12-4 to TRBJ2-1; D may be TRBD1 or TRBD2 (5 bases each). The CDR3 totals 17 residues. The V and J ends lost 8 bases and 7 bases respectively, with 27 bases between them. CDR3 protein: CASSSPRGDLGWNEQFF. The CDR3 nucleotides read TGTGCCAGCTCCAGCCCGAGGGGAGATTTGGGTTGGAATGAGCAGTTCTTC.

Points on this clonotype: This may come from a read error, since a much larger clone is one base off. J is TRBJ1-2 and V is TRBV12-3 or TRBV12-4; D not certain. This CDR3 is built from 13 residues. Trimming cost V 6 bases and J 8 bases, with 16 bases left between them. The CDR3 sequence: CASSQDPWRGYTF. CDR3 DNA: TGTGCCAGCAGCCAGGACCCATGGAGGGGCTACACCTTC.

This clonotype was seen more than once but under ten times. Just one base apart from a much larger clone, this may be a read error. This chain uses TRBV7-9 with TRBJ2-5, with 7 positions matching TRBD2. Germline loops: CDR1 SEHNR, CDR2 FQNEAQ (reference sequence). The CDR3 spans 14 residues. The CDR3 reads CASSVAGVQETRYF. The DNA of the CDR3 is TGTGCCAGCAGTGTCGCGGGAGTACAAGAGACCCGGTACTTC.

Ten or more counts support this clonotype. The chain joins TRBV7-9 to TRBJ2-7; TRBD1 agrees at 8 bases. Trimming at V came to 5 bases and at J to 3 bases, leaving 9 bases not matched to a gene. The CDR3 length is 15 residues. CDR1 is SEHNR and CDR2 is FQNEAQ in the germline V gene (reference sequence). The CDR3 reads CASSLERTGSYEQYF. CDR3 DNA sequence: TGTGCCAGCAGCCTTGAACGGACAGGGAGCTACGAGCAGTACTTC.

Ten or more counts support this clonotype. The chain joins TRBV7-2 to TRBJ2-2; possible D gene TRBD1, 5 bases. The CDR3 has 14 residues. The germline V and J ends were trimmed by 2 bases and 7 bases, with 11 bases remaining between them. CDR1 and CDR2 (germline): SGHTA, FQGNSA. The CDR3: CASSLQGRDGELFF. For the CDR3, the DNA is TGTGCCAGCAGCTTACAGGGCAGGGACGGGGAGCTGTTTTTT.

This clonotype was seen a handful of times. With a much larger clone just one base away, this may be a read error. V is TRBV29-1 and J is TRBJ2-2, with D unclear. Germline V gives CDR1 SQVTM, CDR2 ANQGSEA. This CDR3 is built from 12 residues. The CDR3 sequence is CGVAWDTGELFF. CDR3 DNA sequence: TGCGGCGTTGCCTGGGACACCGGGGAGCTGTTTTTT.

The chain combines TRBV6-5 with TRBJ1-6; D ambiguous. Trimming took 0 bases from V and 8 from J, leaving 8 bases between them. The CDR3 is 14 residues long. Per the germline V gene, CDR1 is MNHEY and CDR2 is SVGAGI. The CDR3 DNA is TGTGCCAGCAGTTACTCGAGGCGGGATTCACCCCTCCACTTT. Translating it yields CASSYSRRDSPLHF.

This clonotype is medium-sized in the sample. The chain couples TRBV2 to TRBJ2-5, with D possibly TRBD2 on 6 matching bases. Per the germline V gene, CDR1 is SNHLY and CDR2 is FYNNEI. This CDR3 region has 15 residues. V was cut by 3 bases and J by 5 bases, with 16 bases left in between. Here the CDR3 reads CASSEGEALRETQYF. The CDR3 nucleotides are TGTGCCAGCAGTGAGGGGGAGGCCCTTCGGGAGACCCAGTACTTC.

As regards this clonotype: A much larger clone differs by one base, so this may be a read error. Since the CDR3 does not end with the conserved phenylalanine or tryptophan, this likely comes from a read error. The J gene is TRBJ2-5, the V gene TRBV29-1, with D perhaps assigned TRBD1 or TRBD2 (6 bases each). Germline V gives CDR1 SQVTM, CDR2 ANQGSEA. V lost 7 bases and J 2 bases, leaving 11 bases between the germline ends. The CDR3 length is 12 residues. CDR3 residues: CSAAGQQETQYS. CDR3 nucleotide sequence: TGCAGCGCCGCGGGACAACAAGAGACCCAGTACTCC.

This clonotype was observed at least ten times. The chain couples TRBV12-3 or TRBV12-4 to TRBJ1-1, with unresolved D. Trimming took 2 bases from V and 11 from J, leaving 18 bases between them. The CDR3 totals 14 residues. CDR3 nucleotide sequence: TGTGCCAGCAGTTTAACAGTAACCGCCGAAATTGCTTTCTTT. It yields the protein CASSLTVTAEIAFF.

Only a few counts were recorded for this clonotype. The V call is TRBV6-1, the J call TRBJ1-2; no definite D call. This CDR3 is built from 10 residues. V was shortened by 8 bases and J by 5 bases, with 6 bases between the two germline ends. Germline CDR1 reads MNHNS; CDR2 reads SASEGT. DNA of the CDR3: TGTGCCAGCGGGGATTATGGCTACACCTTC. Protein: CASGDYGYTF.

In its sample, this clonotype was seen many times. The V and J genes are TRBV7-9 and TRBJ2-7; D is undetermined. There are 11 residues in the CDR3. Deletions cut 5 bases from V and 5 bases from J, with 7 bases between. Germline CDR1 SEHNR, CDR2 FQNEAQ (reference sequence). The CDR3 coding sequence is TGTGCCAGCAGCGTTGCGCACGAGCAGTACTTC. Residues: CASSVAHEQYF.

There are many counts of this clonotype. The chain couples TRBV5-1 to TRBJ1-1; possibly TRBD1 for D (5 bases). The CDR3 runs 11 residues. Trimming shortened V by 6 bases and J by 3 bases, and 6 bases separated the two germline ends. Germline loops: CDR1 SGHRS, CDR2 YFSETQ. CDR3 nucleotides: TGCGCCAGCATAGGGGACACTGAAGCTTTCTTT. Translated: CASIGDTEAFF.

This clonotype was recorded many times. The gene calls are TRBV2 and TRBJ2-1; 11 nucleotides align to TRBD2. V shed 6 bases and J 7 bases; nucleotides not matched to a gene: 8. The CDR3 sequence is 15 residues long. Germline-derived CDR1 and CDR2 are SNHLY and FYNNEI. The CDR3 DNA sequence: TGTGCCAGCAGGGGGAGACTAGCGGGGATAAATGAGCAGTTCTTC. This translates into CASRGRLAGINEQFF.

This clonotype was found many times. The rearrangement joins TRBV20-1 to TRBJ1-4; D is perhaps TRBD1 (6 bases). The V and J ends lost 0 bases and 7 bases respectively, with 12 bases between them. The CDR3 covers 14 residues. From germline, CDR1 is DFQATT and CDR2 SNEGSKA (reference sequence). The CDR3 sequence is CSARDVRDIEKLFF. The CDR3 DNA is TGCAGTGCTAGAGATGTCAGGGACATTGAAAAACTGTTTTTT.

This clonotype was picked up many times. V and J are TRBV27 and TRBJ1-2; TRBD1 matches at 7 bases. Germline V gene data show CDR1 as MNHEY and CDR2 as SMNVEV (reference sequence). There are 13 residues in the CDR3. J was trimmed by 2 bases and V by 7 bases; bases with no gene match: 4. This CDR3 reads CASKRQGNYGYTF. CDR3 coding DNA: TGTGCCAGCAAAAGACAGGGCAACTATGGCTACACCTTC.

This clonotype was observed a handful of times. This chain uses TRBV19 with TRBJ2-1; D is perhaps TRBD2 (7 bases). Trimming shortened V by 6 bases and J by 5 bases, and 23 bases separated the two germline ends. From germline, CDR1 is LNHDA and CDR2 SQIVND (reference sequence). CDR3 length: 17 residues. CDR3 nucleotides: TGTGCCAGTAGACTCAGAACTGGGGGGGCGGGGGACAATGAGCAGTTCTTC. Amino acid sequence: CASRLRTGGAGDNEQFF.

This clonotype was seen repeatedly, ten times or more. One end of the junction is discordant with germline, which a read error may explain. The V and J genes are TRBV6-6 and TRBJ1-5; D not resolved. The CDR3 contains 13 residues. Germline assignment: CDR1 MNHNY and CDR2 SVGAGI (reference sequence). CDR3 region: CASSYFGDQLQHF. The CDR3 DNA follows: TGTGCCAGCAGTTACTTTGGAGATCAGCTCCAGCATTTT.

In regard to this clonotype: A clone one base away is much larger, so this may be a read error. The gene calls are TRBV6-5 and TRBJ2-7; the D is unclear. Germline CDR1 and CDR2: MNHEY and SVGAGI. V was trimmed by 11 bases and J by 2 bases, leaving 13 bases between them. This CDR3 spans 12 amino acids. The CDR3 sequence: CARIDRAYEQYF. The CDR3 nucleotides read TGTGCCCGCATCGACCGAGCCTACGAGCAGTACTTC.

This clonotype came up many times. V and J are TRBV6-1 and TRBJ1-1; D not resolved. V was pared by 7 bases and J by 2 bases, with 14 bases between. The CDR3 has 14 residues. Per germline, CDR1 MNHNS and CDR2 SASEGT. CDR3 DNA sequence: TGTGCCAGCACCTCCCTTGGAGGTAACACTGAAGCTTTCTTT. Amino acids: CASTSLGGNTEAFF.

This clonotype was detected many times. V usage is TRBV11-2 and J usage is TRBJ2-6; D is ambiguous. CDR1 and CDR2 (germline): SGHAT, FQNNGV. This CDR3 has 15 amino acids. Trimming took off 5 bases at V and 0 bases at J, with 8 bases between the two ends. The DNA for the CDR3 is TGTGCCAGCAGCGAGACGGTCTCTGGGGCCAACGTCCTGACTTTC. Translation: CASSETVSGANVLTF.